This TCR beta chain was found in a study of CD4+ T cells in melanoma. The V gene lost 0 bases and the J gene lost 5 bases, with 19 bases spanning the gap. This CDR3 is 17 amino acids long. The germline V gene encodes CDR1 SGHVS and CDR2 FQNEAQ. Study outcomes and limitations: A reported correlation linked neoantigen-specific CD4+ T cells to CD8+, macrophage and B cell function. Diverse differentiation states were reported for melanoma neoantigen-specific CD4+ T cells.

Method: immunoSEQ multiplex PCR; TCRdb's copy keeps in-frame clones and lacks some. Counted here are roughly 21,000 clones, approximately 78% occurring once; the ten biggest clones make up 7.5% to 10%. Worth noting for this clone: Its antigen remains unknown.

The chain has TRBV7-8 and TRBJ2-5; TRBD2 might be the D (7 bases). The source of this sequence is a human donor with melanoma. This CDR3 reads CASSLATGGRSSETQYF. The CDR3 DNA is TGTGCCAGCAGCTTAGCCACGGGGGGCCGATCGAGTGAGACCCAGTACTTC.